This TCR beta chain was captured by sequencing in a study of T cells in Graves' hyperthyroidism and ophthalmopathy. This clonotype was counted at least ten times. In germline, CDR1 is LGHDT, CDR2 YNNKEL (reference sequence). V dropped 5 bases and J dropped 7 bases, with 8 bases sitting between them. The CDR3 has 11 residues. Diagnosing involved the use of clinical symptoms, serum thyroxine and TRAb, thyroid ultrasound and orbital computed tomography. Amplification of TCR beta CDR3 regions used RNA as the template. The study used the HTBI primer set for a first-round RT-PCR of the TCR CDR3. TCRdb independently ran MiXCR on the multiplex PCR reads; one entry per CDR3 protein. The table records 500,000 to 600,000 distinct CDR3 sequences, just under 20% of them present only once.

Material: blood. The clonotype comes from a man between 35 and 55 years old with Graves' ophthalmopathy. The chain combines TRBV3-1 with TRBJ1-1, with D hard to call. The CDR3 loop is CASSIRSEAFF. CDR3 sequence (DNA): TGTGCCAGCAGCATCCGGAGTGAAGCTTTCTTT.